The 28 T cell receptor beta chains presented below share a single source sample, sequenced in a study of radiotherapy plus CTLA-4 blockade in lung cancer. Using immunoSEQ multiplex PCR, the repertoire was profiled, and TCRdb retains in-frame clones only, with some absent. The table includes about 98,000 clones, almost 90% detected once. This sample comprised peripheral blood, obtained from a patient treated with radiotherapy plus ipilimumab. These receptors were collected from a human donor with non-small cell lung cancer that progressed on radiotherapy plus ipilimumab.

The rearrangement uses TRBV5-4 and TRBJ1-1; D call uncertain. In germline, CDR1 is SGHNT, CDR2 YYREEE (reference sequence). The V end lost 0 bases, the J end lost 1 base, and 4 bases lay between the germline ends. The CDR3 is made up of 13 amino acids. The CDR3 spells CASSLGGNTEAFF. CDR3 bases: TGTGCCAGCAGCTTGGGCGGGAACACTGAAGCTTTCTTT.

In its sample, this clone was seen once. V usage is TRBV2 and J usage is TRBJ2-5; 9 bases line up with TRBD2. CDR1 SNHLY and CDR2 FYNNEI come from the germline V gene. The CDR3 has 15 amino acids. V dropped 4 bases and J dropped 1; count of bases not matched to a gene: 4. In DNA, the CDR3 is TGTGCCAGCAGTGGACGGCGGGAGGGCCAAGAGACCCAGTACTTC. Amino acids: CASSGRREGQETQYF.

J is TRBJ2-1 and V is TRBV13; no clear D gene. The CDR3 is made up of 11 amino acids. The germline V and J ends were trimmed by 5 bases and 7 bases, with 6 bases remaining between them. Germline lookup yields CDR1 PRHDT and CDR2 FYEKMQ (reference sequence). The chain's CDR3 is CASSLENEQFF. The CDR3 DNA reads TGTGCCAGCAGCCTCGAGAATGAGCAGTTCTTC.

The chain has TRBV11-2 and TRBJ1-2; D remains ambiguous. The CDR3 is made up of 13 amino acids. The germline V and J ends were trimmed by 3 bases and 4 bases, with 9 bases remaining between them. The germline gives CDR1 SGHAT, CDR2 FQNNGV. The CDR3 protein is CASSLGLLYGYTF. CDR3 nucleotide sequence: TGTGCCAGCAGCTTGGGCCTTCTCTATGGCTACACCTTC.

This chain connects TRBV6-6 to TRBJ2-7; 8 positions agree with TRBD2. The germline gives CDR1 MNHNY, CDR2 SVGAGI (reference sequence). This CDR3 has 15 residues. The V segment lost 5 bases and the J segment 0 bases; nucleotides outside the gene matches: 6. The CDR3 DNA reads as TGTGCCAGCAGTAAAATAAGCGGGAGCTCCTACGAGCAGTACTTC. Protein sequence: CASSKISGSSYEQYF.

The chain combines TRBV27 with TRBJ2-7; no definite D call. The germline CDR1 and CDR2 sequences are MNHEY and SMNVEV (reference sequence). Trimming took off 2 bases at V and 3 bases at J, with 8 bases between the two ends. The CDR3 covers 13 residues. This chain's CDR3 is CASSLGNHYEQYF. In DNA form, the CDR3 reads TGTGCCAGCAGTTTAGGCAATCACTACGAGCAGTACTTC.

The rearrangement uses TRBV6-1 and TRBJ2-2, with 14 positions matching TRBD2. The CDR3 is 17 residues long. Trimming took 4 bases from V and 1 from J; bases not matched to a gene: 2. CDR1 and CDR2 (germline): MNHNS, SASEGT. CDR3 bases: TGTGCCAGCAGTGCGACTAGCGGGAGGGTGAACACCGGGGAGCTGTTTTTT. Protein: CASSATSGRVNTGELFF.

CDR3 in DNA: TGTGCCACTGAGGGGGGTTTGACCGGGGAGCTGTTTTTT. Translated: CATEGGLTGELFF. The chain employs TRBV7-2 and TRBJ2-2; the D gene could be TRBD1 or TRBD2 (6 bases each). This CDR3 contains 13 residues. Trimming pared 10 bases from V and 5 bases from J, leaving 14 bases between. Germline values: CDR1 SGHTA, CDR2 FQGNSA.

The rearrangement joins TRBV5-1 to TRBJ1-2; tentative D call: TRBD1 (5 bases). V lost 2 bases and J 7 bases, leaving 15 bases between the germline ends. Germline V lookup: CDR1 SGHRS, CDR2 YFSETQ. The length of the CDR3 is 14 residues. The CDR3 spells CASSFSGMEGGYTF. The CDR3 DNA reads as TGCGCCAGCAGCTTCTCAGGGATGGAGGGTGGCTACACCTTC.

J is TRBJ2-1 and V is TRBV5-4, with no clear D. The CDR3 totals 14 residues. Germline V gene data show CDR1 as SGHNT and CDR2 as YYREEE (reference sequence). V was trimmed by 3 bases and J by 9 bases, leaving 16 bases between them. The CDR3: CASSWDGFEGEQFF. The CDR3 region has the DNA TGTGCCAGCAGCTGGGATGGATTCGAAGGTGAGCAGTTCTTC.

This clone was seen a few times. The chain combines TRBV7-2 with TRBJ2-7; D uncertain. Germline-derived CDR1 and CDR2 are SGHTA and FQGNSA. CDR3 length equals 13 residues. V was trimmed by 3 bases and J by 4 bases, leaving 10 bases between them. This CDR3 is CASSFADVYEQYF. The CDR3 nucleotides are TGTGCCAGCAGCTTCGCGGATGTATACGAGCAGTACTTC.

This clone appeared a single time. The gene calls are TRBV7-9 and TRBJ2-7, with D possibly TRBD2 on 6 matching bases. Looked up from germline, CDR1 is SEHNR and CDR2 is FQNEAQ (reference sequence). V lost 3 bases to trimming and J lost 1 base, with 13 bases between them. This CDR3 contains 15 residues. The CDR3 region has the DNA TGTGCCAGCAGCTTTGGCGGGAAGGGGTCCTACGAGCAGTACTTC. Protein product: CASSFGGKGSYEQYF.

This chain joins TRBV13 and TRBJ2-3; no firm D call. Deletions cut 1 base from V and 5 bases from J, with 13 bases between. Germline lookup yields CDR1 PRHDT and CDR2 FYEKMQ (reference sequence). The CDR3 runs 15 residues. CDR3 nucleotide sequence: TGTGCCAGCAGCTTAGCACCCCAAGGCGGAGATACGCAGTATTTT. It is translated as CASSLAPQGGDTQYF.

The V call is TRBV18, the J call TRBJ2-1; D might be TRBD2 (6 bases). CDR1 and CDR2 (germline): KGHSH, LQKENI. The CDR3 extends over 14 amino acids. V lost 5 bases and J lost 4, with 12 bases in between. Here the CDR3 DNA reads TGTGCCAGCTCATCGCTAGCGACGTACAATGAGCAGTTCTTC. It yields the protein CASSSLATYNEQFF.

This chain links TRBV28 with TRBJ2-1; no reliable D call. With 5 bases removed from V and 6 bases from J, the gap between germline ends came to 8 bases. The CDR3 runs 12 residues. Germline V gene data show CDR1 as MDHEN and CDR2 as SYDVKM. Written as DNA, the CDR3 is TGTGCCAGCAGTCCCCTTCGCAATGAGCAGTTCTTC. Its translation: CASSPLRNEQFF.

V and J are TRBV25-1 and TRBJ2-2; the D call may be TRBD1 or TRBD2 (5 bases each). The CDR3 spans 14 residues. Germline V gene lookup returns CDR1 MGHDK and CDR2 SYGVNS. Trimming pared 5 bases from V and 4 bases from J, leaving 11 bases between. The chain's CDR3 is CASSPAGSTGELFF. Written as DNA, the CDR3 is TGTGCCAGCAGTCCCGCAGGGAGCACCGGGGAGCTGTTTTTT. Looking up the rest from reference TRBV25-1 and TRBJ2-2 gives the full variable domain: EADIYQTPRYLVIGTGKKITLECSQTMGHDKMYWYQQDPGMELHLIHYSYGVNSTEKGDLSSESTVSRIRTEHFPLTLESARPSHTSQYLCASSPAGSTGELFFGEGSRLTVL.

The V gene is TRBV7-9, the J gene TRBJ2-4, with no clear D. CDR1 SEHNR and CDR2 FQNEAQ come from the germline V gene (reference sequence). With 1 base removed from V and 5 bases from J, the gap between germline ends came to 3 bases. The CDR3 sequence is 12 residues long. CDR3 sequence: CASSLVENIQYF. The CDR3 DNA reads TGTGCCAGCAGCTTAGTGGAAAACATTCAGTACTTC.

This chain joins TRBV2 and TRBJ1-1; weak D call: TRBD1 (5 bases). Deletions cut 9 bases from V and 0 bases from J, with 11 bases between. This CDR3 has 13 residues. The V gene's germline CDR1 is SNHLY and CDR2 FYNNEI. The CDR3 DNA reads as TGTGCCAGGGCTATAGGGGTGAACACTGAAGCTTTCTTT. This gives the protein CARAIGVNTEAFF. The entire variable domain, with the rest obtained from reference TRBV2 and TRBJ1-1, is as follows: EPEVTQTPSHQVTQMGQEVILRCVPISNHLYFYWYRQILGQKVEFLVSFYNNEISEKSEIFDDQFSVERPDGSNFTLKIRSTKLEDSAMYFCARAIGVNTEAFFGQGTRLTVV.

The chain joins TRBV29-1 to TRBJ2-7, with D possibly matching TRBD1 (6 bases). Germline-derived CDR1 and CDR2 are SQVTM and ANQGSEA. Between the trimmed V and J ends, which lost 4 bases and 0 bases, there was a span of 7 bases. This CDR3 comprises 12 residues. CDR3 region: CSVAGVSYEQYF. DNA for the CDR3: TGCAGCGTTGCAGGGGTCTCCTACGAGCAGTACTTC.

This chain links TRBV2 with TRBJ1-1, with D uncertain. Germline V gene data show CDR1 as SNHLY and CDR2 as FYNNEI. V gave up 7 bases and J gave up 4 bases, with 10 bases separating them. This CDR3 region has 12 residues. CDR3 sequence reads: CASNPQFTEAFF. CDR3 DNA: TGTGCCAGCAACCCCCAGTTCACTGAAGCTTTCTTT.

The chain links TRBV4-1 to TRBJ2-7; 8 bases match TRBD1. Germline CDR1 reads MGHRA; CDR2 reads YSYEKL. The V segment lost 2 bases and the J segment 0 bases; nucleotides outside the gene matches: 12. The CDR3 has 18 amino acids. Here the CDR3 reads CASSQRQGLGRSSYEQYF. DNA of the CDR3: TGCGCCAGCAGCCAAAGACAGGGGTTAGGAAGAAGCTCCTACGAGCAGTACTTC.

The chain combines TRBV6-6 with TRBJ2-4, with D perhaps TRBD1 (5 bases). The V end was cut by 6 bases, the J end by 8 bases, with 8 bases between. The CDR3 spans 11 residues. Looked up from germline, CDR1 is MNHNY and CDR2 is SVGAGI (reference sequence). The CDR3 reads CASSRVDIQYF. As DNA, the CDR3 is TGTGCCAGCAGCAGGGTGGACATTCAGTACTTC.

The V gene is TRBV5-1, the J gene TRBJ2-1; TRBD2 agrees at 9 bases. Germline V CDR1 and CDR2: SGHRS, YFSETQ. The CDR3 loop spans 15 amino acids. Trimming removed 0 bases from V and 6 bases from J; junction bases left unmatched: 4. CDR3: CASSLAGTSFNEQFF. The CDR3 coding sequence is TGCGCCAGCAGCTTGGCCGGGACTAGCTTCAATGAGCAGTTCTTC.

The chain employs TRBV30 and TRBJ2-7; 10 bases match TRBD2. The CDR3 is 14 amino acids. J was trimmed by 6 bases and V by 0 bases; bases with no gene match: 5. From germline, CDR1 is GTSNPN and CDR2 SVGIG (reference sequence). The CDR3 bases are TGTGCCTGGAGTGTATCGGGACTAGCGAGCGAGCAGTACTTC. It is translated as CAWSVSGLASEQYF.

This clone was seen just once. The V call is TRBV6-1, the J call TRBJ2-7; 9 nucleotides align to TRBD1. Germline CDR1 and CDR2: MNHNS and SASEGT. The CDR3 is 15 amino acids. V lost 1 base to trimming and J lost 7 bases; unmatched junction nucleotides: 8. CDR3 sequence (DNA): TGTGCCAGCAGTGAAGGGACAGGGGCTTCGGGGGAGCAGTACTTC. It yields the protein CASSEGTGASGEQYF.

The V call is TRBV5-1, the J call TRBJ1-3; D is unresolved. Trimming removed 0 bases from V and 2 bases from J, with 12 bases in between. This CDR3 comprises 16 residues. Germline CDR1 SGHRS, CDR2 YFSETQ. The CDR3 DNA is TGCGCCAGCAGCTTGGACTGGCGACCGCCTGGAAACACCATATATTTT. Its protein is CASSLDWRPPGNTIYF.

The chain links TRBV4-1 to TRBJ2-2, with 8 positions matching TRBD2. Per germline, CDR1 MGHRA and CDR2 YSYEKL. V was pared by 10 bases and J by 3 bases, with 10 bases of the junction left unmatched. The CDR3 runs 15 residues. CDR3 sequence reads: CATGTSGGYTGELFF. The CDR3 DNA reads TGCGCCACCGGGACTAGTGGAGGTTACACCGGGGAGCTGTTTTTT.

The chain couples TRBV18 to TRBJ2-2; 12 bases map to TRBD2. The CDR3 extends over 17 amino acids. Germline CDR1 is KGHSH and CDR2 is LQKENI. With 3 bases clipped from V and 0 bases from J, the junction kept 2 bases outside the gene matches. This chain's CDR3 is CASSPRTSGTNTGELFF. The CDR3 DNA is TGTGCCAGCTCACCCAGGACTAGCGGGACGAACACCGGGGAGCTGTTTTTT.